A single sample gave rise to the 17 T cell receptor beta chains below, sequenced in a study of CXCR3-negative and CXCR3-positive naive CD8 T cells. Study-wide points: TRB CDR3s of CXCR3-positive naive cells were more hydrophobic than those of CXCR3-negative naive cells.

Preparation of TRB cDNA libraries relied on 5' RACE carrying UMI labels. TCRdb reprocessed the 5' RACE reads, keeping one entry per CDR3 protein, no DNA. In all, the sample yields around 160,000 distinct CDR3 sequences. No antigens are known for them. Sequencing used naive CXCR3+ CD8+ T cells from blood. As for subset: CD45RO-CCR7+CD27+CD95- naive CD8+ T cells expressing CXCR3 (TNR3+). The receptors here all came from a human donor in good health. Some clones in this sample may be carry-over from other donors' samples.

This chain uses TRBV3-1 with TRBJ2-1; TCRdb lists TRBD2, though no DNA is available to test this call. CDR3 size: 15 residues. The germline V gene has CDR1 LGHDT and CDR2 YNNKEL (reference sequence). The CDR3: CASSQELAGGNEQFF.

The rearrangement uses TRBV29-1 and TRBJ2-1; with no DNA, the TCRdb D assignment of TRBD1 cannot be verified. The CDR3 contains 11 residues. Germline assignment: CDR1 SQVTM and CDR2 ANQGSEA. CDR3 loop: CSGGFMGEQSF.

The chain links TRBV5-5 to TRBJ2-1; TCRdb picks TRBD2, but there is no DNA to check that call. Germline CDR1 SGHKS, CDR2 YYEKEE (reference sequence). CDR3 size: 14 residues. CDR3 loop: CASSLAEEGNEQFF.

The V and J genes are TRBV7-2 and TRBJ2-5; TCRdb's assignment of TRBD1 cannot be checked, as there is no DNA. CDR1 and CDR2 (germline): SGHTA, FQGNSA. The CDR3 contains 16 residues. This CDR3 reads CASSLAGGEPQETQYF.

The chain links TRBV29-1 to TRBJ1-1; the TCRdb call, TRBD1, lacks DNA for checking. The CDR3 runs to 14 residues. CDR1 and CDR2 from the germline V gene are SQVTM and ANQGSEA. CDR3 sequence reads: CSVVGQGRGTEAFF.

V and J are TRBV12-3 or TRBV12-4 and TRBJ1-5. The CDR3 is made up of 14 amino acids. This CDR3 reads CASSLVTGNQPQHF.

The CDR3 reads CASSLAFPPTSTDTQYF. This chain links TRBV5-1 with TRBJ2-3; the TCRdb D gene call, TRBD1, has no DNA to confirm it. Germline V lookup: CDR1 SGHRS, CDR2 YFSETQ. The length of the CDR3 is 17 residues.

V gene TRBV6-2 or TRBV6-3 combines with J gene TRBJ2-3; checking the TCRdb D call of TRBD1 is not possible without DNA. CDR1 is MNHEY and CDR2 is SVGEGT in the germline V gene. This CDR3 is 16 amino acids long. CDR3: CASSYPSGQGADTQYF.

The chain carries TRBV5-1 and TRBJ2-5; TCRdb's D call of TRBD1 is untestable without DNA. This CDR3 is 12 amino acids long. Per germline, CDR1 SGHRS and CDR2 YFSETQ. The CDR3 region is CASGTTGETQYF.

The rearrangement links TRBV29-1 to TRBJ2-1; TCRdb's D call of TRBD1 is untestable without DNA. From germline, CDR1 is SQVTM and CDR2 ANQGSEA. The CDR3 runs 16 residues. The CDR3 spells CSARTPQGVSYNEQFF.

J is TRBJ2-7 and V is TRBV20-1; TCRdb selects TRBD1, and the lack of DNA leaves this call unchecked. The CDR3 is 15 residues long. Looked up from germline, CDR1 is DFQATT and CDR2 is SNEGSKA (reference sequence). The CDR3 protein is CSARDSGIFSYEQYF.

V gene TRBV7-2 combines with J gene TRBJ2-2; TCRdb selects TRBD2, and the lack of DNA leaves this call unchecked. This CDR3 comprises 18 residues. Germline CDR1 reads SGHTA; CDR2 reads FQGNSA. CDR3: CASSLLAGALPNTGELFF.

The chain has TRBV20-1 and TRBJ2-1; TCRdb names TRBD1, which stays unverified in the absence of DNA. The CDR3 has 14 residues. Germline values: CDR1 DFQATT, CDR2 SNEGSKA (reference sequence). The CDR3 spells CSASALSPGGEQFF.

The chain employs TRBV5-6 and TRBJ1-5. The CDR3 extends over 15 amino acids. CDR1 and CDR2 (germline): SGHDT, YYEEEE. The CDR3 is CASSLMSSGGQPQHF. The full variable domain, in which reference TRBV5-6 and TRBJ1-5 provide the parts outside the CDR3, is DAGVTQSPTHLIKTRGQQVTLRCSPKSGHDTVSWYQQALGQGPQFIFQYYEEEERQRGNFPDRFSGHQFPNYSSELNVNALLLGDSALYLCASSLMSSGGQPQHFGDGTRLSIL.

V usage is TRBV29-1 and J usage is TRBJ2-3; the TCRdb D gene call, TRBD2, has no DNA to confirm it. The germline V gene encodes CDR1 SQVTM and CDR2 ANQGSEA. The CDR3 totals 15 residues. CDR3 sequence: CSVRLAGGNTDTQYF.

Here the CDR3 reads CASSARGESYNEQFF. The genes are TRBV13 and TRBJ2-1; lacking DNA, the TRBD1 call made by TCRdb goes unchecked. Germline assignment: CDR1 PRHDT and CDR2 FYEKMQ (reference sequence). There are 15 residues in the CDR3. The full variable domain, with the rest looked up from reference TRBV13 and TRBJ2-1, is AAGVIQSPRHLIKEKRETATLKCYPIPRHDTVYWYQQGPGQDPQFLISFYEKMQSDKGSIPDRFSAQQFSDYHSELNMSSLELGDSALYFCASSARGESYNEQFFGPGTRLTVL.

The chain links TRBV15 to TRBJ2-4; TCRdb calls TRBD1, which cannot be checked without DNA. Germline assignment: CDR1 LNHNV and CDR2 YYDKDF (reference sequence). The length of the CDR3 is 15 residues. CDR3 sequence reads: CATGRGQRPKNIQYF.